This T cell receptor beta chain was profiled in a study of a mutant IDH1 vaccine in newly diagnosed glioma. Turning to the study itself: Vaccine dosing followed radiotherapy by 4-6 weeks, or accompanied temozolomide cycles.

TCRdb keeps only in-frame clones here, not all; method: immunoSEQ multiplex PCR. This sample has about 82,000 clones; roughly 85% occur once, and the top ten carry 2.2%. Remarks on this clone: Its antigen is currently unknown.

Between the trimmed V and J ends, which lost 7 bases and 5 bases, there was a span of 14 bases. Per germline, CDR1 SNHLY and CDR2 FYNNEI. The CDR3 contains 14 residues. Noted time point: week 23, last vaccination. The investigators gave 300 ug of mutant IDH1 20-mer peptide in each vaccine dose, together with topical imiquimod. V is TRBV2 and J is TRBJ1-4; possibly TRBD1 for D (5 bases). The sequencing used PBMCs, collected from a glioma patient whose treatment included an IDH1 peptide vaccine. The TCR sequence derives from a man in his thirties or forties with glioma. Some clones in this sample may be carry-over from other donors' samples. The CDR3 loop reads CASIEGSRNEKLFF. Here the CDR3 DNA reads TGTGCCAGCATAGAGGGGTCAAGGAATGAAAAACTGTTTTTT.